Listed below are T cell receptor beta chains from one sample, sequenced in a study of cytomegalovirus exposure and HLA in healthy donors. Sequencing was performed with immunoSEQ multiplex PCR; in TCRdb, only in-frame clones are kept and a portion is missing. In the table there are about 160,000 clones, about 64% of which are singletons. The material sequenced was PBMCs. The receptors here all came from a man in his forties or fifties in good health and CMV-seronegative. Both conserved end residues are part of each CDR3. D genes are given only for firm matches. Size values are once, few and many counts, or a class for expanded clones, and some rows have none.

TRBV27	-	16	TRBJ1-1	-	TGTGCCAGCAGTTTACTTGGACTCTTCATGAGGACTGAAGCTTTCTTT	CASSLLGLFMRTEAFF
TRBV7-8	-	15	TRBJ2-3	TRBD1	TGTGCCAGCAGCTCCAGGACAGGGGGCGCGGATACGCAGTATTTT	CASSSRTGGADTQYF
TRBV2	-	14	TRBJ2-2	-	TGTGCCAGCAGTGGCGACAGTTACACCGGGGAGCTGTTTTTT	CASSGDSYTGELFF
TRBV9	-	16	TRBJ2-3	-	TGTGCCAGCAGCGGAATCCCCGAGGGGGACCCAGATACGCAGTATTTT	CASSGIPEGDPDTQYF
TRBV7-2	few	15	TRBJ2-1	-	TGTGCCAGCAGCTTAGCTACTGTGTCCTACAATGAGCAGTTCTTC	CASSLATVSYNEQFF
TRBV5-1	-	18	TRBJ1-2	TRBD1	TGCGCCAGCAGCTTGGGCCGGGACAGGGAGGAAGGAACCTATGGCTACACCTTC	CASSLGRDREEGTYGYTF
TRBV9	-	13	TRBJ2-5	-	TGTGCCAGCAGCGTAGCCTATCAAGAGACCCAGTACTTC	CASSVAYQETQYF
TRBV5-6	-	13	TRBJ2-7	-	TGTGCCAGCAGCTTTGCCGGGGCCTACGAGCAGTACTTC	CASSFAGAYEQYF
TRBV5-4	-	13	TRBJ1-2	-	TGTGCCAGCAGCTTGGCCGGGAACTATGGCTACACCTTC	CASSLAGNYGYTF
TRBV5-1	-	15	TRBJ1-1	TRBD1	TGCGCCAGCAGCTCCGGGACAGGTGCAGTCACTGAAGCTTTCTTT	CASSSGTGAVTEAFF
TRBV5-1	-	16	TRBJ2-1	TRBD1	TGCGCCAGCAGCTTGGCAGTTGGCAGGGGGCAAGATGAGCAGTTCTTC	CASSLAVGRGQDEQFF
TRBV19	once	13	TRBJ2-7	TRBD1	TGTGCCAGTAGTAAACGGGACAGGGACGAGCAGTACTTC	CASSKRDRDEQYF
TRBV29-1	-	17	TRBJ2-1	TRBD2	TGCAGCGCAGGGGGGGTGGGACTAGCCAACTCCTACAATGAGCAGTTCTTC	CSAGGVGLANSYNEQFF
TRBV12-5	-	14	TRBJ2-1	-	TGTGCTAGCCAGTCCTTACCGGGGAGCAATGAGCAGTTCTTC	CASQSLPGSNEQFF
TRBV7-8	few	13	TRBJ1-5	-	TGTGCCAGCGGAGGGACGGAGAATCAGCCCCAGCATTTT	CASGGTENQPQHF
TRBV5-6	many	14	TRBJ1-1	-	TGTGCCAGCAGCTGGGCTCAGGGGAGCACTGAAGCTTTCTTT	CASSWAQGSTEAFF
TRBV7-8	-	16	TRBJ2-3	TRBD2	TGTGCCAGCAGCGGCGGGGGGCCCGGGAGCACAGATACGCAGTATTTT	CASSGGGPGSTDTQYF
TRBV7-6	-	16	TRBJ2-3	TRBD1	TGTGCCAGCAGCTTAGCAGGGGGCCATGTGGAAGATACGCAGTATTTT	CASSLAGGHVEDTQYF
TRBV19	-	14	TRBJ2-7	TRBD1	TGTGCCAGTAGTACCTGGACAGGCTCCTACGAGCAGTACTTC	CASSTWTGSYEQYF
TRBV4-2	-	15	TRBJ2-4	TRBD2	TGTGCCAGCAGCCAGTTGTCTAGCGGGGGGAACATTCAGTACTTC	CASSQLSSGGNIQYF
TRBV10-3	few	18	TRBJ2-1	-	TGTGCCATCAGTGAGTCGGGGGAAGCCGTTCTAGCGATAAATGAGCAGTTCTTC	CAISESGEAVLAINEQFF
TRBV28	-	14	TRBJ2-7	TRBD1	TGTGCCAGCAATACCGGGACAGGGGTTTACGAGCAGTACTTC	CASNTGTGVYEQYF
TRBV5-6	few	18	TRBJ2-1	TRBD1	TGTGCCAGCAGCTCCGGGACAGGGGAATTTAGCTCCTACAATGAGCAGTTCTTC	CASSSGTGEFSSYNEQFF
TRBV28	-	15	TRBJ1-2	-	TGTGCCAGCAGTTTACATGACACTCTTAACTATGGCTACACCTTC	CASSLHDTLNYGYTF
TRBV19	-	14	TRBJ1-5	-	TGTGCCAGTACCAAACAGGGTGGCAATCAGCCCCAGCATTTT	CASTKQGGNQPQHF
TRBV29-1	-	12	TRBJ2-1	TRBD1	TGCAGCGTTGACAGACAGGGGTCTGAGCAGTTCTTC	CSVDRQGSEQFF